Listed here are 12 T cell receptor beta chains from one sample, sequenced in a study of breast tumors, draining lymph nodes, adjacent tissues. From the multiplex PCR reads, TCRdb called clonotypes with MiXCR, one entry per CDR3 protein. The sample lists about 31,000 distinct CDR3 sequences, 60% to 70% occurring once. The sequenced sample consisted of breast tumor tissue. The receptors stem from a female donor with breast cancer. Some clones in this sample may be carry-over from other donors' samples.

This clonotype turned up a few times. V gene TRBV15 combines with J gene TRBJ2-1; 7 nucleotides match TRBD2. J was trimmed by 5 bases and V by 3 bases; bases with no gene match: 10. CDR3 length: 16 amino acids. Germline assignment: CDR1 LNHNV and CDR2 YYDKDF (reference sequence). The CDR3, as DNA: TGTGCCACCAGCAGCTTGGTGGCTAGCGGAAACAATGAGCAGTTCTTC. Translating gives CATSSLVASGNNEQFF. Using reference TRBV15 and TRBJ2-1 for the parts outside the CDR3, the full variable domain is DAMVIQNPRYQVTQFGKPVTLSCSQTLNHNVMYWYQQKSSQAPKLLFHYYDKDFNNEADTPDNFQSRRPNTSFCFLDIRSPGLGDTAMYLCATSSLVASGNNEQFFGPGTRLTVL.

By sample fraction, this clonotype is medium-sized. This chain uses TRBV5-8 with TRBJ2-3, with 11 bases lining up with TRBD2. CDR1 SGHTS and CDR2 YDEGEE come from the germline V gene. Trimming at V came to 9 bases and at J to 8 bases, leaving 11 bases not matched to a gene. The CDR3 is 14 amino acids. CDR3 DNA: TGTGCCACCAGGACTAGCGGGTCTCAGAGTACGCAGTATTTT. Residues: CATRTSGSQSTQYF.

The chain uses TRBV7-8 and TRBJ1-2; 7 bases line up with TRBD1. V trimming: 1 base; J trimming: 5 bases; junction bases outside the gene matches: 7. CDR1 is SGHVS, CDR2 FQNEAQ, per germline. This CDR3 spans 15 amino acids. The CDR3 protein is CASSLGAQGEYGYTF. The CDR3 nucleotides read TGTGCCAGCAGCTTAGGGGCCCAGGGGGAGTATGGCTACACCTTC.

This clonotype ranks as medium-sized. This CDR3 is CSAWTGSSYEQYF. CDR3 in DNA: TGCAGTGCTTGGACAGGGAGCTCCTACGAGCAGTACTTC. The chain is built from TRBV20-1 and TRBJ2-7, with 8 bases lining up with TRBD1. CDR3 size: 13 residues. The trim removed 5 bases at V and 0 bases at J, leaving 3 bases unmatched. Per germline, CDR1 DFQATT and CDR2 SNEGSKA (reference sequence).

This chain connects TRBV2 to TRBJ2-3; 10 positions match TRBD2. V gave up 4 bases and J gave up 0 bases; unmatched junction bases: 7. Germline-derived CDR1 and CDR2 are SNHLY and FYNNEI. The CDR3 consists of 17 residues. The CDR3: CASSVPGLATSTDTQYF. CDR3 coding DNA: TGTGCCAGCAGTGTTCCGGGACTAGCGACAAGCACAGATACGCAGTATTTT. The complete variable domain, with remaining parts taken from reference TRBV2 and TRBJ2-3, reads EPEVTQTPSHQVTQMGQEVILRCVPISNHLYFYWYRQILGQKVEFLVSFYNNEISEKSEIFDDQFSVERPDGSNFTLKIRSTKLEDSAMYFCASSVPGLATSTDTQYFGPGTRLTVL.

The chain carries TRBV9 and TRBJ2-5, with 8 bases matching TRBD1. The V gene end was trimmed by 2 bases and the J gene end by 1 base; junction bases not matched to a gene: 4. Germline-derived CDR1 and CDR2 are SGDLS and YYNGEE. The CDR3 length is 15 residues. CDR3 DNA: TGTGCCAGCAGCGTCCAGGGGGCCCCCCAAGAGACCCAGTACTTC. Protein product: CASSVQGAPQETQYF.

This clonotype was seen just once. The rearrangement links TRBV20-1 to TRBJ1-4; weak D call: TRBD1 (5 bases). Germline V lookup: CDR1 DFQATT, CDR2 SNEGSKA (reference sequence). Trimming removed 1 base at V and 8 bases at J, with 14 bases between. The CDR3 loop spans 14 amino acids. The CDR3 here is CSARGTPAGEKLFF. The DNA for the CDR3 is TGCAGTGCTAGAGGGACACCGGCGGGCGAAAAACTGTTTTTT.

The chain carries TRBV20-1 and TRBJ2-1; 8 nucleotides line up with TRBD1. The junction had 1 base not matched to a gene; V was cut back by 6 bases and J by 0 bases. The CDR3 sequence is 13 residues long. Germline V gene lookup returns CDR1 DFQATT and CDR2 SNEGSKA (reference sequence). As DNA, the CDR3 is TGCAGTGCCGGGACAGGCTCCTACAATGAGCAGTTCTTC. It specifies CSAGTGSYNEQFF.

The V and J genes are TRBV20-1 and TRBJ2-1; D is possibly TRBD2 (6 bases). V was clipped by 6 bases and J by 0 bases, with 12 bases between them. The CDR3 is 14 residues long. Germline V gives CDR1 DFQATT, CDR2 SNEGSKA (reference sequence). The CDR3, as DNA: TGCAGTGCCGTTAGCGGAGACTCCTACAATGAGCAGTTCTTC. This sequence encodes CSAVSGDSYNEQFF.

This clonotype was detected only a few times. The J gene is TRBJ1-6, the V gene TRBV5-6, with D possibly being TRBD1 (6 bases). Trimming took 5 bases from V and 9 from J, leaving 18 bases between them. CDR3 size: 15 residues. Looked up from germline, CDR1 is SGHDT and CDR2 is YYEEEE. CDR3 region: CASSPPPGVRSPLHF. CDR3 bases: TGTGCCAGCAGTCCACCCCCAGGGGTCCGTTCACCCCTCCACTTT.

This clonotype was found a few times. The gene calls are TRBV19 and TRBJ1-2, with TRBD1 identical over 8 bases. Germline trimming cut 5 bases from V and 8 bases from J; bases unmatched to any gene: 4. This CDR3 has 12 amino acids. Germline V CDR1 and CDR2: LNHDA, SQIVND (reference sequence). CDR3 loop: CASSPQGAGYTF. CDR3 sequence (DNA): TGTGCCAGTAGTCCCCAGGGGGCCGGCTACACCTTC. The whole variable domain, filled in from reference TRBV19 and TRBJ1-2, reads DGGITQSPKYLFRKEGQNVTLSCEQNLNHDAMYWYRQDPGQGLRLIYYSQIVNDFQKGDIAEGYSVSREKKESFPLTVTSAQKNPTAFYLCASSPQGAGYTFGSGTRLTVV.

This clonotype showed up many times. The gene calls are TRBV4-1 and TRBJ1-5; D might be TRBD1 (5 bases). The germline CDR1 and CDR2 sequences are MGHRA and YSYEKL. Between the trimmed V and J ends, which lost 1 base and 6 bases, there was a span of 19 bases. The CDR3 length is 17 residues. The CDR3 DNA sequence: TGCGCCAGCAGCCAAGGGGTCCTCGGGGGGTCGGGTCAGCCCCAGCATTTT. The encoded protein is CASSQGVLGGSGQPQHF.